Following are 27 T cell receptor beta chains from one sample sequenced in a study of cytomegalovirus exposure and HLA in healthy donors. PCR employed 60 Vbeta and 13 Jbeta primers. This table comes from immunoSEQ multiplex PCR, and its TCRdb copy is limited to in-frame clones, with some not included. The data hold some 100,000 clones, with 81% observed a single time. Sequenced material: PBMCs. These receptors were collected from a woman aged 25 to 45 in good health and CMV-seronegative.

The rearrangement joins TRBV18 to TRBJ2-5, with D tentatively TRBD2 (6 bases). CDR1 and CDR2 from the germline V gene are KGHSH and LQKENI. V was cut by 2 bases and J by 2 bases, with 15 bases left in between. This CDR3 has 16 residues. The DNA for the CDR3 is TGTGCCAGCTCACCAGGGCGGGACCAGAGGCAAGAGACCCAGTACTTC. The encoded protein is CASSPGRDQRQETQYF. Full variable domain (remainder filled in from reference TRBV18 and TRBJ2-5): NAGVMQNPRHLVRRRGQEARLRCSPMKGHSHVYWYRQLPEEGLKFMVYLQKENIIDESGMPKERFSAEFPKEGPSILRIQQVVRGDSAAYFCASSPGRDQRQETQYFGPGTRLLVL.

The rearrangement joins TRBV30 to TRBJ2-6; D is uncertain. Looked up from germline, CDR1 is GTSNPN and CDR2 is SVGIG (reference sequence). The CDR3 is made up of 16 amino acids. The ends were cut back, 5 bases at V and 0 bases at J, with 14 bases in the middle. CDR3 sequence (DNA): TGTGCCTGGCATCGTTATTCTAGCTCTGGGGCCAACGTCCTGACTTTC. Translation gives CAWHRYSSSGANVLTF. Full variable domain (rest looked up from reference TRBV30 and TRBJ2-6): SQTIHQWPATLVQPVGSPLSLECTVEGTSNPNLYWYRQAAGRGLQLLFYSVGIGQISSEVPQNLSASRPQDRQFILSSKKLLLSDSGFYLCAWHRYSSSGANVLTFGAGSRLTVL.

This rearrangement joins TRBV5-1 to TRBJ2-1; 10 bases agree with TRBD2. Germline V CDR1 and CDR2: SGHRS, YFSETQ. V dropped 5 bases and J dropped 0; count of bases not matched to a gene: 5. The length of the CDR3 is 16 residues. CDR3 amino acids: CASSPGLASSYNEQFF. CDR3 bases: TGCGCCAGCAGTCCGGGACTAGCGTCCTCCTACAATGAGCAGTTCTTC. Using reference TRBV5-1 and TRBJ2-1 for the parts outside the CDR3, the full variable domain is KAGVTQTPRYLIKTRGQQVTLSCSPISGHRSVSWYQQTPGQGLQFLFEYFSETQRNKGNFPGRFSGRQFSNSRSEMNVSTLELGDSALYLCASSPGLASSYNEQFFGPGTRLTVL.

Worth noting for this clone: A junction boundary mismatches the germline segment, possibly from a read error. The rearrangement uses TRBV7-9 and TRBJ1-2; TRBD1 matches 9 bases. This CDR3 region has 16 residues. The germline V gene encodes CDR1 SEHNR and CDR2 FQNEAQ (reference sequence). For the CDR3, the DNA is TGTTCCAGCAGCATTCTTCGGACAGGGGAGATCTATGGCTACACCTTC. Protein sequence: CSSSILRTGEIYGYTF.

The genes are TRBV7-9 and TRBJ2-5; the D gene is possibly TRBD1 (7 bases). The germline V and J ends were trimmed by 3 bases and 4 bases, with 9 bases remaining between them. The CDR3 length is 13 residues. CDR1 is SEHNR, CDR2 FQNEAQ, per germline (reference sequence). CDR3 protein: CASSFRGVETQYF. The CDR3 nucleotides are TGTGCCAGCAGCTTCAGGGGGGTAGAGACCCAGTACTTC.

The chain combines TRBV11-2 with TRBJ2-1, with 13 bases aligning to TRBD2. CDR1 is SGHAT and CDR2 is FQNNGV in the germline V gene. The CDR3 covers 16 residues. With V trimmed by 4 bases and J by 4 bases, 4 bases remained unmatched. CDR3 amino acids: CASSWPGLAGYNEQFF. In DNA, the CDR3 is TGTGCCAGCAGCTGGCCGGGACTAGCGGGATACAATGAGCAGTTCTTC. The variable domain in full, with the rest retrieved from reference TRBV11-2 and TRBJ2-1, is EAGVAQSPRYKIIEKRQSVAFWCNPISGHATLYWYQQILGQGPKLLIQFQNNGVVDDSQLPKDRFSAERLKGVDSTLKIQPAKLEDSAVYLCASSWPGLAGYNEQFFGPGTRLTVL.

The CDR3 protein is CASSSAYPMNTEAFF. The CDR3 DNA reads TGTGCCAGCAGCTCAGCCTACCCTATGAACACTGAAGCTTTCTTT. The rearrangement uses TRBV7-8 and TRBJ1-1; D is undetermined. The germline V gene encodes CDR1 SGHVS and CDR2 FQNEAQ. Trimming left V 4 bases short and J 0 bases short, with 12 bases between. The CDR3 is made up of 15 amino acids.

This sequence joins TRBV19 and TRBJ2-2; 8 nucleotides align to TRBD1. V shed 5 bases, J shed 1 base, and the junction held 3 bases outside the gene matches. The CDR3 is made up of 15 amino acids. CDR1 is LNHDA and CDR2 is SQIVND in the germline V gene (reference sequence). For the CDR3, the DNA is TGTGCCAGTAGTGGAGGACAGGGGAACACCGGGGAGCTGTTTTTT. Amino acid sequence: CASSGGQGNTGELFF.

V is TRBV9 and J is TRBJ2-3; 16 bases line up with TRBD2. CDR3 size: 19 residues. CDR1 and CDR2 (germline): SGDLS, YYNGEE. The V and J ends lost 0 bases and 4 bases, in that order; junction bases with no gene match: 8. The CDR3 DNA sequence: TGTGCCAGCAGCGTAGACCCCGGGACTAGCGGGAGGGCCTCAGATACGCAGTATTTT. This translates into CASSVDPGTSGRASDTQYF.

This clone was detected a few times. The chain is built from TRBV5-6 and TRBJ2-1; 9 bases fit TRBD2. Germline V gene data show CDR1 as SGHDT and CDR2 as YYEEEE. The CDR3 spans 16 residues. Trimming at V came to 6 bases and at J to 5 bases, leaving 12 bases not matched to a gene. The CDR3 DNA sequence: TGTGCCAGCATCCTGGGGGCACTAGCGGGCAACAATGAGCAGTTCTTC. Encoded protein: CASILGALAGNNEQFF.

This chain joins TRBV6-5 and TRBJ2-1, with 8 nucleotides matching TRBD1. The CDR3 runs to 14 residues. V was pared by 7 bases and J by 6 bases, with 8 bases of the junction left unmatched. The germline V gene has CDR1 MNHEY and CDR2 SVGAGI. CDR3 protein: CASTRTGWSNEQFF. CDR3 sequence (DNA): TGTGCCAGCACCCGGACAGGGTGGTCCAATGAGCAGTTCTTC.

The chain combines TRBV6-1 with TRBJ1-2, with 7 positions matching TRBD1. This CDR3 is 15 amino acids long. The germline V gene encodes CDR1 MNHNS and CDR2 SASEGT. Trimming cost V 2 bases and J 8 bases; bases outside gene matches: 11. The CDR3 region is CASSESSRGPWGYTF. The CDR3 nucleotides read TGTGCCAGCAGTGAAAGCTCGAGGGGGCCTTGGGGCTACACCTTC.

The chain has TRBV6-9 and TRBJ2-1, with D hard to call. Germline V gives CDR1 MNHGY, CDR2 SVAAGI. The CDR3 consists of 14 residues. Trimming shortened V by 0 bases and J by 7 bases, and 10 bases separated the two germline ends. CDR3 in amino acids: CASSYSRLVNEQFF. In DNA, the CDR3 is TGTGCCAGCAGTTATTCGCGGCTTGTGAATGAGCAGTTCTTC.

The chain couples TRBV29-1 to TRBJ2-4; TRBD1 might be the D (6 bases). Looked up from germline, CDR1 is SQVTM and CDR2 is ANQGSEA. The CDR3 length is 14 residues. The CDR3 nucleotides read TGCAGTTTCAGGGGTGGCCTAGCCAAAAACATTCAGTACTTC. Translated: CSFRGGLAKNIQYF. The whole variable domain, remainder taken from reference TRBV29-1 and TRBJ2-4, is SAVISQKPSRDICQRGTSLTIQCQVDSQVTMMFWYRQQPGQSLTLIATANQGSEATYESGFVIDKFPISRPNLTFSTLTVSNMSPEDSSIYLCSFRGGLAKNIQYFGAGTRLSVL.

The rearrangement joins TRBV30 to TRBJ2-3, with D maybe TRBD2 (5 bases). The CDR3 extends over 14 amino acids. V was clipped by 3 bases and J by 6 bases, with 16 bases between them. Germline loops: CDR1 GTSNPN, CDR2 SVGIG (reference sequence). The CDR3 spells CAWRRASSEDTQYF. CDR3 nucleotides: TGTGCCTGGAGGAGGGCTTCGTCGGAGGATACGCAGTATTTT.

The gene calls are TRBV5-4 and TRBJ1-1, with D possibly matching TRBD1 (6 bases). The V end lost 0 bases, the J end lost 2 bases, and 11 bases lay between the germline ends. CDR1 and CDR2 from the germline V gene are SGHNT and YYREEE (reference sequence). The CDR3 is 15 residues long. The CDR3 is CASSLGGGANTEAFF. The CDR3 DNA follows: TGTGCCAGCAGCTTGGGAGGGGGGGCAAACACTGAAGCTTTCTTT.

This clone has a single count. The DNA of the CDR3 is TGCGCCAGCGGAAGGACTAGCGGAAGCACAGATACGCAGTATTTT. This codes for CASGRTSGSTDTQYF. The chain has TRBV10-2 and TRBJ2-3, with 10 bases matching TRBD2. Germline CDR1 reads WSHSY; CDR2 reads SAAADI. V gave up 8 bases and J gave up 0 bases; unmatched junction bases: 5. The CDR3 covers 15 residues.

CDR3 sequence reads: CASSSYGDNEQFF. The CDR3 bases are TGTGCCAGCAGCTCCTACGGGGATAATGAGCAGTTCTTC. V and J are TRBV5-8 and TRBJ2-1; TRBD2 is a possible D gene (5 bases). Germline CDR1 and CDR2: SGHTS and YDEGEE. The V end lost 3 bases, the J end lost 7 bases, and 11 bases lay between the germline ends. The CDR3 extends over 13 amino acids.

The chain recombines TRBV5-8 with TRBJ1-3, with D possibly TRBD1 on 5 matching bases. The V end was cut by 0 bases, the J end by 0 bases, with 19 bases between. The CDR3 is made up of 19 amino acids. Germline CDR1 is SGHTS and CDR2 is YDEGEE. The CDR3 nucleotides are TGTGCCAGCAGCTTGGCCGGGGGTTACGGCGGGATCTCTGGAAACACCATATATTTT. Protein sequence: CASSLAGGYGGISGNTIYF.

The chain carries TRBV4-1 and TRBJ2-2; perhaps TRBD1 as D (6 bases). This CDR3 is 15 amino acids long. Trimming stripped 3 bases from V and 4 bases from J, with 12 bases between. Per germline, CDR1 MGHRA and CDR2 YSYEKL. The CDR3 spells CASSQENRVTGELFF. DNA for the CDR3: TGCGCCAGCAGCCAGGAAAACAGGGTCACCGGGGAGCTGTTTTTT.

A single count supports this clone. V and J are TRBV9 and TRBJ2-2, with unresolved D. CDR3 size: 13 residues. Per germline, CDR1 SGDLS and CDR2 YYNGEE. With 0 bases removed from V and 6 bases from J, the gap between germline ends came to 6 bases. The chain's CDR3 is CASSVGVAGELFF. CDR3 DNA: TGTGCCAGCAGCGTAGGAGTCGCCGGGGAGCTGTTTTTT. Full variable domain (remainder filled in from reference TRBV9 and TRBJ2-2): DSGVTQTPKHLITATGQRVTLRCSPRSGDLSVYWYQQSLDQGLQFLIQYYNGEERAKGNILERFSAQQFPDLHSELNLSSLELGDSALYFCASSVGVAGELFFGEGSRLTVL.

The rearrangement links TRBV7-2 to TRBJ1-2, with 11 bases fitting TRBD1. The CDR3 covers 14 residues. Germline CDR1 and CDR2: SGHTA and FQGNSA. J gave up 8 bases and V 5 bases, and 7 bases lay outside the gene matches. CDR3 residues: CASSRGQGAIGYTF. CDR3 DNA: TGTGCCAGCAGCCGAGGACAGGGGGCGATAGGCTACACCTTC.

The chain couples TRBV6-4 to TRBJ2-1, with TRBD1 matching over 7 bases. The V gene's germline CDR1 is MRHNA and CDR2 SNTAGT. V dropped 7 bases and J dropped 5; count of bases not matched to a gene: 11. This CDR3 comprises 15 residues. CDR3 sequence (DNA): TGTGCCAGCAACCTAGACAGGGCTTGGGACAATGAGCAGTTCTTC. Residues: CASNLDRAWDNEQFF.

As concerns this clone: At one of its ends the junction is not consistent with the germline gene, which may arise from a read error. The sample holds other DNA sequences that translate to the same CDR3. This chain joins TRBV5-4 and TRBJ2-2; possible D gene TRBD2, 5 bases. CDR1 and CDR2 (germline): SGHNT, YYREEE (reference sequence). CDR3 length equals 15 residues. CDR3 loop: CASSSTRGNSGELFF. Written as DNA, the CDR3 is TGTGCCAGCAGCTCCACTAGAGGGAACTCCGGGGAGCTGTTTTTT.

The chain carries TRBV7-9 and TRBJ2-1, with D possibly TRBD2 on 7 matching bases. Germline lookup yields CDR1 SEHNR and CDR2 FQNEAQ (reference sequence). This CDR3 is built from 13 residues. V lost 5 bases, J lost 12 bases, and 17 bases lay in between. The CDR3 region has the DNA TGTGCCAGCAGCCCCATCCACAGGGAGGGGCAGTTCTTC. Amino acids: CASSPIHREGQFF.

The chain has TRBV7-3 and TRBJ2-3, with TRBD2 matching 9 bases. V gave up 1 base and J gave up 0 bases; unmatched junction bases: 5. Germline CDR1 SGHTA, CDR2 FQGTGA. This CDR3 has 17 residues. The CDR3 DNA reads as TGTGCCAGCAGCTTAATGGCGGGAGGGACTAGCACAGATACGCAGTATTTT. It encodes CASSLMAGGTSTDTQYF. Based on the CDR3 plus reference TRBV7-3 and TRBJ2-3, the full variable domain is GAGVSQTPSNKVTEKGKYVELRCDPISGHTALYWYRQSLGQGPEFLIYFQGTGAADDSGLPNDRFFAVRPEGSVSTLKIQRTERGDSAVYLCASSLMAGGTSTDTQYFGPGTRLTVL.

V gene TRBV5-8 combines with J gene TRBJ2-7, with D perhaps matching TRBD2 (5 bases). This CDR3 has 19 amino acids. CDR1 SGHTS and CDR2 YDEGEE come from the germline V gene. Deletions cut 2 bases from V and 1 base from J, with 25 bases between. CDR3 DNA: TGTGCCAGCAGCTTCCCCGGGGTGTGGACCTACTCATATTCCTACGAGCAGTACTTC. Translation: CASSFPGVWTYSYSYEQYF.